These T cell receptor beta chains were read from a single sample in a study of T cells in localized non-small cell lung cancer. The repertoire was sequenced with immunoSEQ multiplex PCR; TCRdb's copy has only in-frame clones and lacks some. Among some 7,800 clones listed, 70% to 90% were seen once. The sample in question was peripheral blood, obtained before any cancer treatment. The receptor set was obtained from a male donor aged 60 or older with stage III lung adenocarcinoma. Both conserved end residues are part of each CDR3. D genes are given only for firm matches. Some rows have no size entry. The others give once, few or many, or a class for an expanded clone.

size: NA
V: TRBV7-9
D: TRBD1
J: TRBJ2-7
CDR3: CASSLAQGQGSSSYEQYF
DNA: TGTGCCAGCAGCTTAGCCCAAGGACAGGGTTCGAGCTCCTACGAGCAGTACTTC

size: NA
V: TRBV27
D: NA
J: TRBJ1-4
CDR3: CASSFNTNEKLFF
DNA: TGTGCCAGCAGTTTTAATACTAATGAAAAACTGTTTTTT

size: few
V: TRBV7-3
D: NA
J: TRBJ2-1
CDR3: CASSLTLVSSYNEQFF
DNA: TGTGCCAGCAGCTTGACCCTTGTGAGCTCCTACAATGAGCAGTTCTTC

size: NA
V: TRBV2
D: TRBD2
J: TRBJ2-1
CDR3: CASTHITSGRAEEQFF
DNA: TGTGCCAGCACTCATATAACTAGCGGGAGGGCCGAAGAGCAGTTCTTC

size: NA
V: TRBV10-1
D: TRBD2
J: TRBJ2-1
CDR3: CASTPRSGGSNEQFF
DNA: TGCGCCAGCACCCCAAGAAGCGGGGGGAGCAATGAGCAGTTCTTC

size: NA
V: TRBV7-9
D: NA
J: TRBJ2-3
CDR3: CASSPKGPDTQYF
DNA: TGTGCCAGCAGCCCTAAGGGCCCAGATACGCAGTATTTT

size: NA
V: TRBV28
D: TRBD2
J: TRBJ2-3
CDR3: CASSFFAGGTDTQYF
DNA: TGTGCCAGCAGTTTTTTTGCGGGAGGAACAGATACGCAGTATTTT

size: NA
V: TRBV10-3
D: TRBD1
J: TRBJ2-7
CDR3: CAISESRDSSYEQYF
DNA: TGTGCCATCAGTGAGTCCCGGGACAGCTCCTACGAGCAGTACTTC

size: NA
V: TRBV11-2
D: TRBD1
J: TRBJ2-2
CDR3: CASSYVIQGSGELFF
DNA: TGTGCCAGCAGCTACGTCATACAGGGGAGCGGGGAGCTGTTTTTT

size: NA
V: TRBV7-9
D: TRBD1
J: TRBJ1-2
CDR3: CASSPGGIYGYTF
DNA: TGTGCCAGCAGCCCAGGGGGCATCTATGGCTACACCTTC

size: few
V: TRBV7-9
D: NA
J: TRBJ2-5
CDR3: CASSGGGREETQYF
DNA: TGTGCCAGCAGCGGGGGAGGCAGAGAGGAGACCCAGTACTTC

size: NA
V: TRBV9
D: NA
J: TRBJ2-1
CDR3: CASGVDSLKVQFF
DNA: TGTGCCAGCGGGGTAGACAGTCTTAAAGTTCAGTTCTTC

size: NA
V: TRBV4-3
D: NA
J: TRBJ1-2
CDR3: CASSQAAFYGYTF
DNA: TGCGCCAGCAGCCAAGCGGCTTTTTATGGCTACACCTTC

size: NA
V: TRBV11-2
D: TRBD1
J: TRBJ2-4
CDR3: CASSSRDRLAKNIQYF
DNA: TGTGCCAGCAGCTCCCGGGACAGACTAGCCAAAAACATTCAGTACTTC

size: NA
V: TRBV11-3
D: TRBD2
J: TRBJ2-7
CDR3: CASSSGGGPRNEQYF
DNA: TGTGCCAGCAGCTCCGGGGGGGGCCCCCGTAACGAGCAGTACTTC

size: NA
V: TRBV5-1
D: NA
J: TRBJ1-1
CDR3: CASSLGDKAFF
DNA: TGCGCCAGCAGCTTGGGAGACAAGGCTTTCTTT

size: once
V: TRBV11-3
D: TRBD1
J: TRBJ2-1
CDR3: CASSARQGRILEQFF
DNA: TGTGCCAGCAGCGCCCGACAGGGACGCATTCTTGAGCAGTTCTTC

size: NA
V: TRBV7-3
D: NA
J: TRBJ2-2
CDR3: CASSLGMLTNTGELFF
DNA: TGTGCCAGCAGCTTAGGGATGCTTACGAACACCGGGGAGCTGTTTTTT

size: NA
V: TRBV5-1
D: NA
J: TRBJ1-2
CDR3: CASSLVGVTNYGYTF
DNA: TGCGCCAGCAGCTTGGTGGGAGTTACTAACTATGGCTACACCTTC

size: NA
V: TRBV11-3
D: NA
J: TRBJ2-7
CDR3: CASSFHLEQYF
DNA: TGTGCCAGCAGCTTCCACCTCGAGCAGTACTTC

size: NA
V: TRBV7-6
D: NA
J: TRBJ2-7
CDR3: CASSHWDGAYEQYF
DNA: TGTGCCAGCAGCCACTGGGACGGTGCCTACGAGCAGTACTTC

size: NA
V: TRBV6-1
D: TRBD2
J: TRBJ2-1
CDR3: CASRTSGPHNEQFF
DNA: TGTGCCAGCAGGACTAGCGGACCTCACAATGAGCAGTTCTTC

size: NA
V: TRBV28
D: NA
J: TRBJ2-1
CDR3: CASIQTGTLNEQFF
DNA: TGTGCCAGCATCCAAACAGGGACCCTCAATGAGCAGTTCTTC

size: NA
V: TRBV30
D: TRBD2
J: TRBJ2-1
CDR3: CAWSVASSGGLFF
DNA: TGTGCCTGGAGTGTAGCCTCAAGCGGGGGGTTGTTCTTC

size: NA
V: TRBV2
D: NA
J: TRBJ2-5
CDR3: CASSEAGGRGETQYF
DNA: TGTGCCAGCAGTGAAGCTGGGGGGCGTGGGGAGACCCAGTACTTC

size: NA
V: TRBV30
D: NA
J: TRBJ1-3
CDR3: CAWSWVSGNTIYF
DNA: TGTGCCTGGAGTTGGGTTTCTGGAAACACCATATATTTT

size: NA
V: TRBV5-6
D: TRBD2
J: TRBJ2-2
CDR3: CASSLLGTSGAVGELFF
DNA: TGTGCCAGCAGCTTGTTGGGGACTAGCGGTGCGGTCGGGGAGCTGTTTTTT

size: NA
V: TRBV10-3
D: TRBD2
J: TRBJ2-3
CDR3: CAISESAAGGPSTQYF
DNA: TGTGCCATCAGTGAGTCAGCAGCGGGAGGGCCAAGTACGCAGTATTTT

size: NA
V: TRBV7-3
D: NA
J: TRBJ2-3
CDR3: CASSLTQTSTDTQYF
DNA: TGTGCCAGCAGCTTAACCCAGACTAGCACAGATACGCAGTATTTT